What follows are 5 T cell receptor beta chains derived from one specimen sequenced in a study of shared clonotypes between healthy human individuals. Repertoires were generated with immunoSEQ multiplex PCR, while TCRdb's copy carries only in-frame clones and drops some. The sample lists more than 2,000,000 clones, around nine tenths occurring once. Sequencing used naive CD4+ T cells sorted from blood. The subset was: CD45RA+ positively selected. All receptors derive from a man between 18 and 35 years old in good health.

The V and J genes are TRBV18 and TRBJ2-7; no clear D. V was clipped by 2 bases and J by 1 base, with 9 bases between them. The CDR3 consists of 14 residues. Germline CDR1 is KGHSH and CDR2 is LQKENI. The CDR3 sequence is CASSPTITSYEQYF. CDR3 DNA: TGTGCCAGCTCACCAACGATCACATCCTACGAGCAGTACTTC.

The genes are TRBV5-1 and TRBJ2-5; 10 bases are shared with TRBD2. The germline gives CDR1 SGHRS, CDR2 YFSETQ. The V and J ends lost 4 bases and 5 bases, in that order; junction bases with no gene match: 5. This CDR3 comprises 14 residues. CDR3 residues: CASSPQLAGETQYF. CDR3 sequence (DNA): TGCGCCAGCAGCCCACAACTAGCGGGGGAGACCCAGTACTTC.

This rearrangement joins TRBV6-5 to TRBJ1-1; no definite D call. Per germline, CDR1 MNHEY and CDR2 SVGAGI. V lost 3 bases and J 5 bases, leaving 7 bases between the germline ends. The CDR3 consists of 12 residues. For the CDR3, the DNA is TGTGCCAGCAGTTATGGGGAGACTGAAGCTTTCTTT. Amino acids: CASSYGETEAFF.

This clone has a single count. The chain couples TRBV5-4 to TRBJ2-5, with 12 bases that match TRBD2. With 3 bases clipped from V and 5 bases from J, the junction kept 11 bases outside the gene matches. The CDR3 totals 17 residues. The germline gives CDR1 SGHNT, CDR2 YYREEE (reference sequence). CDR3 sequence reads: CASSSPGTSGPRETQYF. The DNA of the CDR3 is TGTGCCAGCAGCTCCCCGGGGACTAGCGGGCCCCGGGAGACCCAGTACTTC.

The rearrangement joins TRBV7-2 to TRBJ2-3; either TRBD1 or TRBD2 may supply D (5 bases each). The germline CDR1 and CDR2 sequences are SGHTA and FQGNSA. The CDR3 has 14 amino acids. Trimming took 5 bases from V and 4 from J, leaving 13 bases between them. The CDR3 sequence is CASSPAGAADTQYF. CDR3 sequence (DNA): TGTGCCAGCAGCCCCGCCGGGGCGGCAGATACGCAGTATTTT. The variable domain in full, with the rest retrieved from reference TRBV7-2 and TRBJ2-3, is GAGVSQSPSNKVTEKGKDVELRCDPISGHTALYWYRQSLGQGLEFLIYFQGNSAPDKSGLPSDRFSAERTGGSVSTLTIQRTQQEDSAVYLCASSPAGAADTQYFGPGTRLTVL.